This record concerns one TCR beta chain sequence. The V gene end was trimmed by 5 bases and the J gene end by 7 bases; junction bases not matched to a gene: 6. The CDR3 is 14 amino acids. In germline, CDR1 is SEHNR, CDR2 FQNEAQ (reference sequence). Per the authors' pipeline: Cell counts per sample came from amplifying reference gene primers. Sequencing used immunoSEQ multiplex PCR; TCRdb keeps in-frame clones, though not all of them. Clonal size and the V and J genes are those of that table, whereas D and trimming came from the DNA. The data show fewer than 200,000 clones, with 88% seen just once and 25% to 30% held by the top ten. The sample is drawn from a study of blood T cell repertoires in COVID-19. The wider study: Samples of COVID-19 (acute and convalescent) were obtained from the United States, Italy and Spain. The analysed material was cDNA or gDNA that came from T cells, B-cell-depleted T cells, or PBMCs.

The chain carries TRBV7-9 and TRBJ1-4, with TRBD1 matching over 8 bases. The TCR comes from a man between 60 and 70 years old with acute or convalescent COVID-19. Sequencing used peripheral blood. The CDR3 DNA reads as TGTGCCAGCAGCCCCGGACAGGGAACTGAAAAACTGTTTTTT. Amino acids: CASSPGQGTEKLFF.